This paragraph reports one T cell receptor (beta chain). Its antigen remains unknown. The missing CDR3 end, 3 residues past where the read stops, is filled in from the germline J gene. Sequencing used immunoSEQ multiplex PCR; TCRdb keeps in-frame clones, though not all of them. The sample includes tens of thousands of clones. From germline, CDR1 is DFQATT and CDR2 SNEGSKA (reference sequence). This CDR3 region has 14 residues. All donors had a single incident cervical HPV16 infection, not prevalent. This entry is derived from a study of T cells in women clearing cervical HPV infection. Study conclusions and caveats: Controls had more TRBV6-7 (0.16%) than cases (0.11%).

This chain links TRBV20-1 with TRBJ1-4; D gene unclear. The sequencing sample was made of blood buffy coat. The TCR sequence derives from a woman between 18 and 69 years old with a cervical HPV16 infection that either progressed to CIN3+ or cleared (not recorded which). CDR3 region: CSPINPQSEGELFF. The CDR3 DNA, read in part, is TGCAGTCCCATTAACCCGCAGTCAGAAGGTGAA.